The 17 T cell receptor beta chains presented below share a single source sample, sequenced in a study of shared clonotypes between healthy human individuals. The repertoire was sequenced with immunoSEQ multiplex PCR; TCRdb's copy has only in-frame clones and lacks some. Of 2 million to 2.5 million clones in the sample, approximately 95% were seen once. Sequencing was performed on naive CD4+ T cells from PBMCs. Stated subset: CD45RA+ positively selected. The source is a man between 18 and 29 years old in good health. Some clones in this sample may be carry-over from other donors' samples.

Note on this clone: The final CDR3 position lacks the conserved phenylalanine or tryptophan, pointing to a likely read error. The DNA is omitted, as the CDR3 cannot be located on it reliably, and the CDR3 follows TCRdb's listing. The chain couples TRBV28 to TRBJ2-7; the DNA was not used to check the table's D call, TRBD1. Germline V gives CDR1 MDHEN, CDR2 SYDVKM. The CDR3 length is 12 residues, termini included. The CDR3 here is CASSETGQAQSC.

The rearrangement links TRBV7-8 to TRBJ1-2, with TRBD1 matching 12 bases. Germline assignment: CDR1 SGHVS and CDR2 FQNEAQ. The CDR3 consists of 18 residues. V was clipped by 0 bases and J by 4 bases; unmatched bases: 9. CDR3 region: CASSLALGGTGGGYGYTF. The CDR3 coding sequence is TGTGCCAGCAGCTTAGCCCTTGGCGGGACAGGGGGCGGCTATGGCTACACCTTC. Using reference TRBV7-8 and TRBJ1-2 for the parts outside the CDR3, the full variable domain is GAGVSQSPRYKVAKRGQDVALRCDPISGHVSLFWYQQALGQGPEFLTYFQNEAQLDKSGLPSDRFFAERPEGSVSTLKIQRTQQEDSAVYLCASSLALGGTGGGYGYTFGSGTRLTVV.

The genes are TRBV27 and TRBJ2-1; D call uncertain. V was trimmed by 4 bases and J by 6 bases, leaving 13 bases between them. The CDR3 totals 14 residues. Germline V gene lookup returns CDR1 MNHEY and CDR2 SMNVEV (reference sequence). The DNA for the CDR3 is TGTGCCAGCAGTTCGACCATTTTATCCAATGAGCAGTTCTTC. Translated: CASSSTILSNEQFF.

The chain couples TRBV5-1 to TRBJ2-2; D is possibly TRBD1 or TRBD2 (5 bases each). V gave up 0 bases and J gave up 6 bases, with 12 bases separating them. The length of the CDR3 is 15 residues. Germline V gene data show CDR1 as SGHRS and CDR2 as YFSETQ. Written as DNA, the CDR3 is TGCGCCAGCAGCTTGGTTCGGGGCTCGGCCGGGGAGCTGTTTTTT. As protein: CASSLVRGSAGELFF.

Turning to this clone: This sample also contains other DNA sequences that code for the same CDR3. The chain couples TRBV27 to TRBJ2-3; D is ambiguous. CDR3 length: 13 amino acids. Germline values: CDR1 MNHEY, CDR2 SMNVEV (reference sequence). Deletions cut 1 base from V and 5 bases from J, with 7 bases between. The CDR3 DNA sequence: TGTGCCAGCAGTTTATTTCGCGGAGATACGCAGTATTTT. Its protein is CASSLFRGDTQYF.

The genes are TRBV5-1 and TRBJ2-3; D possibly matches TRBD1 or TRBD2 (5 bases each). Germline-derived CDR1 and CDR2 are SGHRS and YFSETQ. The CDR3 contains 13 residues. V dropped 2 bases and J dropped 5 bases, with 9 bases sitting between them. DNA for the CDR3: TGCGCCAGCAGCTTAGGGGAGTTAGATACGCAGTATTTT. This codes for CASSLGELDTQYF.

The V and J genes are TRBV6-1 and TRBJ1-4; tentatively, D is TRBD1 (5 bases). Trimming pared 5 bases from V and 8 bases from J, leaving 18 bases between. The CDR3 runs 15 residues. Germline CDR1 is MNHNS and CDR2 is SASEGT. In nucleotides, the CDR3 is TGTGCCAGCAGTCCCCGTGGAGGGGTTGGGGAAAAACTGTTTTTT. This gives the protein CASSPRGGVGEKLFF.

The chain employs TRBV27 and TRBJ1-1; the match to TRBD1 covers 9 bases. V lost 3 bases, J lost 3 bases, and 11 bases stayed unmatched. This CDR3 is 17 amino acids long. The germline V gene has CDR1 MNHEY and CDR2 SMNVEV (reference sequence). The CDR3 spells CASSFSGQGWFDTEAFF. The CDR3 nucleotides read TGTGCCAGCAGTTTCTCGGGACAGGGTTGGTTTGACACTGAAGCTTTCTTT.

With respect to this clone: Other DNA sequences from this sample encode an identical CDR3 as well. The chain has TRBV18 and TRBJ1-1, with D maybe TRBD1 (5 bases). Between the trimmed V and J ends, which lost 3 bases and 4 bases, there was a span of 6 bases. CDR3 length: 12 residues. CDR1 and CDR2 from the germline V gene are KGHSH and LQKENI. The CDR3 DNA follows: TGTGCCAGCTCACCTGGGACCACTGAAGCTTTCTTT. It yields the protein CASSPGTTEAFF.

The chain recombines TRBV5-1 with TRBJ1-2; TRBD1 matches 9 bases. Trimming cost V 4 bases and J 4 bases; bases outside gene matches: 5. The CDR3 is 14 amino acids. Germline assignment: CDR1 SGHRS and CDR2 YFSETQ. CDR3 region: CASSLSTGGYGYTF. The CDR3 nucleotides are TGCGCCAGCAGCCTATCGACAGGGGGCTATGGCTACACCTTC.

The V and J genes are TRBV5-8 and TRBJ2-5; 7 bases are a match to TRBD2. The CDR3 is made up of 14 amino acids. Germline V gene lookup returns CDR1 SGHTS and CDR2 YDEGEE. V lost 0 bases to trimming and J lost 1 base; unmatched junction nucleotides: 0. The CDR3 bases are TGTGCCAGCAGCTTGGGGGAGGGCCAAGAGACCCAGTACTTC. Amino acid sequence: CASSLGEGQETQYF.

This chain uses TRBV4-1 with TRBJ2-2; D is uncertain. The CDR3 runs to 18 residues. Germline V gives CDR1 MGHRA, CDR2 YSYEKL. V lost 4 bases, J lost 5 bases, and 23 bases lay in between. The CDR3 nucleotides read TGCGCCAGCAGCCCATCTGGTAGTATGAATGTGGGTACCGGGGAGCTGTTTTTT. Protein sequence: CASSPSGSMNVGTGELFF.

On this clone itself: Other DNA sequences in this specimen translate into the identical CDR3. The chain links TRBV11-2 to TRBJ1-5; D gene uncertain. The CDR3 has 14 amino acids. V lost 0 bases and J lost 7, with 10 bases in between. Germline CDR1 is SGHAT and CDR2 is FQNNGV. The DNA for the CDR3 is TGTGCCAGCAGCTTAGATGGGGTGGGCCAGCCCCAGCATTTT. Translation: CASSLDGVGQPQHF. Using reference TRBV11-2 and TRBJ1-5 for the parts outside the CDR3, the full variable domain is EAGVAQSPRYKIIEKRQSVAFWCNPISGHATLYWYQQILGQGPKLLIQFQNNGVVDDSQLPKDRFSAERLKGVDSTLKIQPAKLEDSAVYLCASSLDGVGQPQHFGDGTRLSIL.

The V gene is TRBV5-6, the J gene TRBJ2-7, with a possible D match to TRBD2 (5 bases). The V gene lost 2 bases and the J gene lost 3 bases, with 9 bases spanning the gap. This CDR3 is built from 13 residues. CDR1 SGHDT and CDR2 YYEEEE come from the germline V gene. The CDR3 nucleotides are TGTGCCAGCAGCTTTTTCCGGGGCTACGAGCAGTACTTC. It specifies CASSFFRGYEQYF.

This clone was seen a handful of times. The rearrangement links TRBV5-1 to TRBJ1-2; no firm D call. Germline-derived CDR1 and CDR2 are SGHRS and YFSETQ. The CDR3 is made up of 13 amino acids. Trimming left V 0 bases short and J 3 bases short, with 6 bases between. The CDR3: CASSLGDHYGYTF. CDR3 bases: TGCGCCAGCAGCTTGGGAGACCACTATGGCTACACCTTC.

CDR3 sequence (DNA): TGCGCCAGCAGCTTGGCCTCTGGGGAGCAGCCCCAGCATTTT. This encodes CASSLASGEQPQHF. The chain carries TRBV5-1 and TRBJ1-5; D is undetermined. Germline lookup yields CDR1 SGHRS and CDR2 YFSETQ. CDR3 length: 14 residues. Deletions cut 0 bases from V and 7 bases from J, with 11 bases between. The full variable domain, completed using reference TRBV5-1 and TRBJ1-5, is KAGVTQTPRYLIKTRGQQVTLSCSPISGHRSVSWYQQTPGQGLQFLFEYFSETQRNKGNFPGRFSGRQFSNSRSEMNVSTLELGDSALYLCASSLASGEQPQHFGDGTRLSIL.

The gene calls are TRBV5-4 and TRBJ2-3; tentative D call: TRBD2 (6 bases). V lost 0 bases to trimming and J lost 0 bases, with 11 bases between them. Germline V lookup: CDR1 SGHNT, CDR2 YYREEE (reference sequence). The CDR3 has 16 amino acids. The CDR3 DNA is TGTGCCAGCAGCTTGGGCGGGGATGCTAGCACAGATACGCAGTATTTT. It encodes CASSLGGDASTDTQYF. Filled out from reference TRBV5-4 and TRBJ2-3, the complete variable domain reads ETGVTQSPTHLIKTRGQQVTLRCSSQSGHNTVSWYQQALGQGPQFIFQYYREEENGRGNFPPRFSGLQFPNYSSELNVNALELDDSALYLCASSLGGDASTDTQYFGPGTRLTVL.